The 6 T cell receptor beta chains below come from one sample, sequenced in a study of blood T cell repertoires in COVID-19. Clones were sequenced by immunoSEQ multiplex PCR, and TCRdb holds only the in-frame ones, with some missing. Of about 100,000 clones listed, 70% to 90% are singletons. Sequences were obtained from peripheral blood. These TCRs come from a man aged 80 or over with acute or convalescent COVID-19.

J is TRBJ1-5 and V is TRBV27, with D perhaps matching TRBD1 (6 bases). Germline V gives CDR1 MNHEY, CDR2 SMNVEV (reference sequence). This CDR3 has 13 amino acids. Trimming shortened V by 6 bases and J by 9 bases, and 15 bases separated the two germline ends. The CDR3 loop reads CASSLGGRSPQHF. In nucleotides, the CDR3 is TGTGCCAGCAGCCTAGGGGGAAGGTCGCCCCAGCATTTT.

This clone was picked up one time. The CDR3, as DNA: TGTGCCACGGGGGCTAGCGGACTACAAGAGACCCAGTACTTC. Translating it yields CATGASGLQETQYF. The chain recombines TRBV24-1 with TRBJ2-5, with D maybe TRBD2 (7 bases). The CDR3 length is 14 residues. From germline, CDR1 is KGHDR and CDR2 SFDVKD. Trimming shortened V by 10 bases and J by 2 bases, and 16 bases separated the two germline ends.

This clone was seen once. V and J are TRBV9 and TRBJ2-6; D possibly corresponds to TRBD1 (6 bases). CDR3 length equals 17 residues. CDR1 is SGDLS and CDR2 is YYNGEE in the germline V gene. Trimming removed 0 bases at V and 1 base at J, with 11 bases between. CDR3 in amino acids: CASSVVGASSGANVLTF. The CDR3 coding sequence is TGTGCCAGCAGCGTAGTGGGGGCTAGTTCTGGGGCCAACGTCCTGACTTTC.

This sequence joins TRBV4-3 and TRBJ2-4, with TRBD2 identical over 10 bases. The J segment lost 2 bases and the V segment lost 0 bases, leaving 10 bases of the junction unmatched. Germline lookup yields CDR1 LGHNA and CDR2 YSLEER. The CDR3 length is 19 residues. The chain's CDR3 is CASSQDALAGEGTKNIQYF. Here the CDR3 DNA reads TGCGCCAGCAGCCAAGATGCTCTAGCGGGAGAAGGAACCAAAAACATTCAGTACTTC.

V usage is TRBV21-1 and J usage is TRBJ1-2; TRBD1, the D gene given by the table, was not confirmed from the DNA. TRBV21-1 is assigned pseudogene status. CDR3 size: 15 residues. CDR3 nucleotide sequence: TGTGCCAGCAGCACCGGACAGGGGCGGGTTACTGGCTACACCTTC. It specifies CASSTGQGRVTGYTF.

This clone was recorded once. The CDR3 bases are TGTGCCAGCAGCTTAGCGGGAGGCAATCAGCCCCAGCATTTT. Translating gives CASSLAGGNQPQHF. The chain links TRBV7-2 to TRBJ1-5; D gene uncertain. This CDR3 has 14 amino acids. Germline-derived CDR1 and CDR2 are SGHTA and FQGNSA. V was shortened by 0 bases and J by 2 bases, with 5 bases between the two germline ends.